Here is one TCR beta chain with its context. Antigen: not known. TCRdb redid the calling of the 5' RACE reads with MiXCR, one entry per CDR3 protein. Of 150,000 to 200,000 distinct CDR3 sequences listed, approximately 10% are singletons. V was pared by 0 bases and J by 6 bases, with 9 bases between. The CDR3 extends over 12 amino acids. Looked up from germline, CDR1 is DFQATT and CDR2 is SNEGSKA (reference sequence). The data belong to a study of T-cell memory formation after mild COVID-19. Study background: Largely donor-specific TCR clusters were found. Study-level points and caveats: Pre-infection memory held some responding clones, suggesting pre-existing cross-reactive T cells responded.

Sequenced input: PBMCs or a T cell subset sorted from them (not recorded which). The V call is TRBV20-1, the J call TRBJ2-7; D is uncertain. The sequence derives from a man between 18 and 29 years old who had mild COVID-19 (a few samples of this study predate the infection). Cell type and time point are not known. CDR3 residues: CSAREFFAEQYF. CDR3 coding DNA: TGCAGTGCTAGAGAGTTCTTCGCCGAGCAGTACTTC.